Listed below are T cell receptor beta chains from one sample, sequenced in a study of T cells in Graves' hyperthyroidism and ophthalmopathy. Each CDR3 protein is one row after TCRdb ran MiXCR on the multiplex PCR reads. The repertoire consists of roughly 720,000 distinct CDR3 sequences, with 15% to 20% occurring once and the leading ten covering about a sixth. Sequenced: blood. The source is a man between 45 and 60 years old with Graves' hyperthyroidism. Each CDR3 is given with its conserved first and last residue. The order of the fields is V gene, D gene, CDR3 protein. The D gene is left open where the match is weak.

v_call: TRBV10-3; d_call: .; cdr3_aa: CATSPSTNTGELFF
v_call: TRBV29-1; d_call: .; cdr3_aa: CSVEDTPGGGKETQYF
v_call: TRBV6-1; d_call: .; cdr3_aa: CASSDSGRETQYF
v_call: TRBV20-1; d_call: .; cdr3_aa: CSARDRRSARTDTQYF
v_call: TRBV28; d_call: .; cdr3_aa: CASSRSGYTF
v_call: TRBV25-1; d_call: .; cdr3_aa: CASSPGPGAEAFF
v_call: TRBV19; d_call: .; cdr3_aa: CASSAIDSYEQYF
v_call: TRBV7-9; d_call: TRBD1; cdr3_aa: CASSSGTGEFNQPQHF
v_call: TRBV24-1; d_call: TRBD2; cdr3_aa: CATSTGREGYGTQYF
v_call: TRBV7-8; d_call: .; cdr3_aa: CASSYYNEKLFF
v_call: TRBV20-1; d_call: TRBD1; cdr3_aa: CSARDENRGYEKLFF
v_call: TRBV19; d_call: .; cdr3_aa: CASSRQADQPQHF
v_call: TRBV18; d_call: .; cdr3_aa: CASSTDSLNEKLFF
v_call: TRBV24-1; d_call: .; cdr3_aa: CATSDFLHGQGASGGFYNEQFF
v_call: TRBV28; d_call: .; cdr3_aa: CASSQMNPRGSIYNSPLHF
v_call: TRBV5-4; d_call: TRBD1; cdr3_aa: CASSSGTGRSYNEQFF
v_call: TRBV7-2; d_call: .; cdr3_aa: CASSLVRIVAASYEQYF
v_call: TRBV7-3; d_call: TRBD1; cdr3_aa: CASSLAGTGNTEAFF
v_call: TRBV20-1; d_call: .; cdr3_aa: CTLARLEGYTF
v_call: TRBV19; d_call: TRBD1; cdr3_aa: CASSTTFGQGEQYF
v_call: TRBV27; d_call: .; cdr3_aa: CASSLGALSNQPQHF
v_call: TRBV27; d_call: TRBD2; cdr3_aa: CASSLGVGTRGTGELFF